Sequencing of this T cell receptor beta chain was carried out in a study of T cell changes during pregnancy in multiple sclerosis (dated by TCRdb to the late 2010s). At the level of the whole study: The study examined how the T cell repertoire changed over the course of pregnancy in women with multiple sclerosis.

The CDR3 starts with the cysteine, ends with the phenylalanine, and has 15 residues. The read is trimmed to its CDR3 DNA, 45 bases read in frame from base 1. Taken from the germline V gene, the CDR1 and CDR2 loops are MDHEN and SYDVKM. V ends up 10 bases short and J 0 bases short, with an unmatched junction base count of 9. In the case of this clone: Its recognized antigen is unknown. No much larger clone exists at a distance of one base, and base qualities are not known.

Receptor libraries were prepared by the immunoSEQ multiplex PCR assay. As stored in TCRdb, this immuneACCESS dataset retains in-frame rearrangements with V and J assigned. A fraction of the clones does not appear; measured against another copy, unresolved V genes explain less than half of the discrepancy, and the remainder lacks a known reason. Within this sample are 85,000 to 100,000 clones, with approximately 92% of them counted one time only. The top ten hold more than 2.5% of the sample. This receptor chain uses TRBV28 and TRBJ2-4; 7 middle bases align to TRBD1. This TCR derives from a female donor with multiple sclerosis, enrolled in a pregnancy study. Sequences were derived from peripheral blood, sampled in the first trimester of pregnancy. The DNA sequence follows: TGTGCCACCGATATAGGGGGCATAGCCAAAAACATTCAGTACTTC. Translated, it reads CATDIGGIAKNIQYF. Extended through the reference TRBV28 and TRBJ2-4 proteins, this CDR3 yields the full variable domain: DVKVTQSSRYLVKRTGEKVFLECVQDMDHENMFWYRQDPGLGLRLIYFSYDVKMKEKGDIPEGYSVSREKKERFSLILESASTNQTSMYLCATDIGGIAKNIQYFGAGTRLSVL.